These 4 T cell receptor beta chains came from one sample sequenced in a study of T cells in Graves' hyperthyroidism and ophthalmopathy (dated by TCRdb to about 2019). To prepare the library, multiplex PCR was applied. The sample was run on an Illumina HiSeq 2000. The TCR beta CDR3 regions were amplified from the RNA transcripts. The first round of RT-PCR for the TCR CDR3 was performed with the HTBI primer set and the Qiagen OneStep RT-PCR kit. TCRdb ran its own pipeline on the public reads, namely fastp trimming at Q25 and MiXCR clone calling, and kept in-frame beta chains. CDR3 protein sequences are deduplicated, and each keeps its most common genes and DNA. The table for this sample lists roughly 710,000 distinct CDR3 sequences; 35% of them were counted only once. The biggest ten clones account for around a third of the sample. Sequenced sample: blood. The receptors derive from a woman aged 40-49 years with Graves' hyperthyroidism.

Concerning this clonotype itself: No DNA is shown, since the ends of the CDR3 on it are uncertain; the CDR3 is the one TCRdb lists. The CDR3 loop reads CATSSKGLYGYTFGSGTGYEQYF. The J gene is TRBJ2-7, the V gene TRBV15; the table calls TRBD1, which could not be checked here. The CDR3 has 23 amino acids, counting both end residues. CDR1 and CDR2 (germline): LNHNV, YYDKDF (reference sequence).

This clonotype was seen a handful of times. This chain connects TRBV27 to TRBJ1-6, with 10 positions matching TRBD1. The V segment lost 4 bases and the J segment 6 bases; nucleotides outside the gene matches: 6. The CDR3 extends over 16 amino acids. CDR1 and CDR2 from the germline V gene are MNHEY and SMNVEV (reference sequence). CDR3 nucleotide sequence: TGTGCCAGCAGTTCTAGGACAGGGGGTACTAATTCACCCCTCCACTTT. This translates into CASSSRTGGTNSPLHF.

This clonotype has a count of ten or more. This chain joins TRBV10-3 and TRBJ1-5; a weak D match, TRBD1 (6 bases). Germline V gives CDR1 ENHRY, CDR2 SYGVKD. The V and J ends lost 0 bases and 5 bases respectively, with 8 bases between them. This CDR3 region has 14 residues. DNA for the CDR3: TGTGCCATCAGTGAGTCGGCAGGGGATCAGCCCCAGCATTTT. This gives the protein CAISESAGDQPQHF.

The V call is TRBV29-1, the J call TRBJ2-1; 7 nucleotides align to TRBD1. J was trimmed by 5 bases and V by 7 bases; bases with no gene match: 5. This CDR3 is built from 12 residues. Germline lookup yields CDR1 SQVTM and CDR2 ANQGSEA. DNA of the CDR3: TGCAGCGGGGGACAGAAGAACAATGAGCAGTTCTTC. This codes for CSGGQKNNEQFF.